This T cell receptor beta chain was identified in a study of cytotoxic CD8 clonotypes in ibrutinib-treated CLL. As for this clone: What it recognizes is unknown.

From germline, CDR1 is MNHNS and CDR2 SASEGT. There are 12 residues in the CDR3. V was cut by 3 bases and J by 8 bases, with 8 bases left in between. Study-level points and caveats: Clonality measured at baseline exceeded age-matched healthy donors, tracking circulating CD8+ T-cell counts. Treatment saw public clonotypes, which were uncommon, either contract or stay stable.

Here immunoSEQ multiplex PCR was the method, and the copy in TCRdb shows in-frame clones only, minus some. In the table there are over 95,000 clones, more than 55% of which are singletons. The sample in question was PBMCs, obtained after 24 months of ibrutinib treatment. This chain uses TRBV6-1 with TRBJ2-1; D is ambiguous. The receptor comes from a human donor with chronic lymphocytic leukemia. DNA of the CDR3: TGTGCCAGCAGTGACCTTTGGGATGAGCAGTTCTTC. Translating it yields CASSDLWDEQFF.